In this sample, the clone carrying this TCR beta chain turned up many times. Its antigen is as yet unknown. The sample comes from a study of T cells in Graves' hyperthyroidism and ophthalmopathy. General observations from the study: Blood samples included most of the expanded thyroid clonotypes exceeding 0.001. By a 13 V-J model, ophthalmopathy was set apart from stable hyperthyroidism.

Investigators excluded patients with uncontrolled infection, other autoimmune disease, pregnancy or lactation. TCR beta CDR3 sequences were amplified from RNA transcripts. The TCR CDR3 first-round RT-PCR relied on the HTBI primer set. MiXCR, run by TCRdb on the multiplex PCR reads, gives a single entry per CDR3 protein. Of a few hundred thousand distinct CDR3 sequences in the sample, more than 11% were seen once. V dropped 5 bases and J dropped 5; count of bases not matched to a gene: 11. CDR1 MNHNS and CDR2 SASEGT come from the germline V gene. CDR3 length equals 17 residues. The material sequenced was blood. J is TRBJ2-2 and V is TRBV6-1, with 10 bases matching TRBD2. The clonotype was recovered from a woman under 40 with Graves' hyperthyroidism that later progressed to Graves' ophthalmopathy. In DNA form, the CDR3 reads TGTGCCAGCAGTTCCCTGAAGAGCGGGAGGGATACCGGGGAGCTGTTTTTT. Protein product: CASSSLKSGRDTGELFF.